This is a list of T cell receptor beta chains from one sample in a study of OX40 agonist ivuxolimab in advanced cancers. TCRdb keeps only in-frame clones here, not all; method: immunoSEQ multiplex PCR. The repertoire has about 99,000 clones, 90% to 95% of them found once; the top ten carry roughly 0.33%. The material was CD4+ or CD8+ T cells sorted from blood, obtained in a trial of the OX40 agonist ivuxolimab. The receptors shown here come from an adult with an advanced solid tumor such as melanoma, head and neck, liver or kidney cancer. CDR3s include the opening cysteine and the closing phenylalanine or tryptophan. The D gene is left open where the match is weak. Clone size is stated in some rows and not others, as once, few, many or a class when expanded.

d_gene	len	abundance	v_gene	j_gene	CDR3nt	CDR3aa
-	10	-	TRBV28	TRBJ2-7	TGTGCCAGCAGTTTAGACGAGCAGTACTTC	CASSLDEQYF
TRBD2	14	-	TRBV18	TRBJ2-7	TGTGCCAGCTCACCGCTTAGCGGGATATACGAGCAGTACTTC	CASSPLSGIYEQYF
TRBD2	16	-	TRBV7-7	TRBJ2-1	TGTGCCAGCAGCTTAGCAGGAAGCGGGAGTTACAATGAGCAGTTCTTC	CASSLAGSGSYNEQFF
TRBD2	14	-	TRBV5-1	TRBJ2-3	TGCGCCAGCAGCCGGGGGGACCCCGTGGATACGCAGTATTTT	CASSRGDPVDTQYF
-	13	-	TRBV5-4	TRBJ1-4	TGTGCCAGCAGCTTGGGCAGGGCTGAAAAACTGTTTTTT	CASSLGRAEKLFF
-	13	once	TRBV18	TRBJ1-1	TGTGCCAGCTCAGCCAAAATGAACACTGAAGCTTTCTTT	CASSAKMNTEAFF
-	12	-	TRBV7-2	TRBJ1-2	TGTGCCAGCAGCACCGGACGGGATGGCTACACCTTC	CASSTGRDGYTF
-	18	-	TRBV5-1	TRBJ2-1	TGCGCCAGCAGCTTGAGCAGGGGGGGGTCTACAATGAGCAGCTCGCAGTTCTTC	CASSLSRGGSTMSSSQFF
-	15	-	TRBV19	TRBJ2-7	TGTGCCAGTAGTATAGAGTACCAGTGGGCCTACGAGCAGTACTTC	CASSIEYQWAYEQYF
-	14	-	TRBV5-1	TRBJ2-7	TGCGCCAGCAGCCCCAGAAGGATTGACTCCGAGCAGTACTTC	CASSPRRIDSEQYF
-	16	once	TRBV6-5	TRBJ2-3	TGTGCCAGCAGTTACTCATCGGGTGGGAGAACAGATACGCAGTATTTT	CASSYSSGGRTDTQYF
-	14	-	TRBV6-5	TRBJ1-5	TGTGCCAGCAGCTTCCTTGCAGCCAATCAGCCCCAGCATTTT	CASSFLAANQPQHF
-	15	-	TRBV18	TRBJ2-3	TGTGCCAGCTCACCACGGCGGTCGGGCACAGATACGCAGTATTTT	CASSPRRSGTDTQYF
TRBD2	16	few	TRBV5-1	TRBJ2-1	TGCGCCAGCAGCAGGACGTTAGCGGGAGGGTACAATGAGCAGTTCTTC	CASSRTLAGGYNEQFF
-	13	-	TRBV7-3	TRBJ2-3	TGTGCCAGCAGCACCAATAATAGGGATACGCAGTATTTT	CASSTNNRDTQYF
TRBD1	14	-	TRBV6-5	TRBJ2-5	TGTGCCAGCAGCAAGGACAGGGTCCAAGAGACCCAGTACTTC	CASSKDRVQETQYF
TRBD1	14	-	TRBV6-1	TRBJ1-2	TGTGCCAGCACTCTCCAAGGGACAGGCTATGGCTACACCTTC	CASTLQGTGYGYTF
-	14	-	TRBV7-2	TRBJ2-2	TGTGCCAGCAGAAAACGGGGGTACACCGGGGAGCTGTTTTTT	CASRKRGYTGELFF
TRBD2	18	-	TRBV5-1	TRBJ2-3	TGCGCCAGCAGCTGGGGGACTAGCGGGAGGGGGGGCACAGATACGCAGTATTTT	CASSWGTSGRGGTDTQYF
TRBD2	15	-	TRBV6-5	TRBJ2-7	TGTGCCAGCAGTTCGGACGGGAGGGCATCCTACGAGCAGTACTTC	CASSSDGRASYEQYF
-	14	-	TRBV28	TRBJ2-2	TGTGCCACCCATTTTGGGGGCGCCGGCGGGGAGCTGTTTTTT	CATHFGGAGGELFF
-	15	-	TRBV4-1	TRBJ2-3	TGCGCCAGCAGTATTCGGGCGGTACCTCCGGAGACGCAGTATTTT	CASSIRAVPPETQYF
TRBD2	15	-	TRBV4-3	TRBJ2-7	TGCGCCAGCAGCCGCATCCTAGCGGGGGCTTCGGAGCAGTACTTC	CASSRILAGASEQYF
-	15	-	TRBV7-3	TRBJ2-6	TGTGCCAGCAGCTTAGTGGCCTCTGGGGCCAACGTCCTGACTTTC	CASSLVASGANVLTF
TRBD1	14	-	TRBV19	TRBJ2-2	TGTGCCAGTAGGGCAGGGGGTACCACCGGGGAGCTGTTTTTT	CASRAGGTTGELFF
TRBD1	15	-	TRBV18	TRBJ2-5	TGTGCCAGCTCCCTGGGGACAGGGGTCGTAGAGACCCAGTACTTC	CASSLGTGVVETQYF
-	15	-	TRBV28	TRBJ1-4	TGTGCCAGCAGTGAACAGGGACTTGCTAATGAAAAACTGTTTTTT	CASSEQGLANEKLFF
-	17	-	TRBV27	TRBJ2-2	TGTGCCAGCAGTTTTCACAGGACGGATCTAAACACCGGGGAGCTGTTTTTT	CASSFHRTDLNTGELFF
-	13	-	TRBV11-2	TRBJ2-3	TGTGCCAGCAGCTCAGCGAGAACAGATACGCAGTATTTT	CASSSARTDTQYF
TRBD2	15	-	TRBV28	TRBJ2-3	TGTGCCAGCAGCCTTAGCGGGAGAGGGACAGATACGCAGTATTTT	CASSLSGRGTDTQYF